This TCR beta chain was captured by sequencing in a study of blood T cell repertoires in COVID-19 (dated by TCRdb to the early 2020s). About the full investigation: Samples from collaborators originated in the United States, Italy and Spain and spanned both the acute and convalescent phases of COVID-19. The prospective study material was composed of cDNA or gDNA derived from T cells, B-cell-depleted T cells, or PBMCs. Subjects who had been exposed to COVID-19, were actively infected with it, or had recovered from it provided the deeply sampled blood TCRbeta repertoires that made up the dataset. Where available, HLA class I and class II types were obtained from metadata supplied by the sample provider rather than from assay-based typing. A freely available public database, intended as a resource for researchers studying the immune response to SARS-CoV-2, is where the repertoires were released. Samples came from the ongoing ImmuneRACE study (first 160 participants) plus 1,254 subjects from 6 global collaborators. Sample metadata almost always included a de-identified subject ID, COVID-19 status, age in years and sex. What the research found in general, with its limitations: Clinical and demographic metadata were provided uncurated, with the amount varying by source and participant.

Spanning cysteine to phenylalanine, the CDR3 consists of 16 amino acids. The DNA shown is the 48-base CDR3, in frame from base 1. The germline V gene (reference sequence) supplies CDR1 LNHNV and CDR2 YYDKDF. V is reduced by 0 bases and J by 4 bases, leaving a spacing of 13 bases between them. Each collaborating institution followed its own protocols to collect whole blood in K2EDTA tubes. For TCRbeta analysis, collaborators shipped samples in one of three forms: frozen whole blood, isolated PBMCs, or DNA extracted from either of those sample types. The immunoSEQ Assay, a bias-controlled multiplex PCR, was used to amplify TCRbeta CDR3 regions from genomic DNA. The study's own analysis went as follows. Nucleated cell counts per sample were estimated from amplification of reference gene primers within the assay. To quantify the absolute abundance of each unique TCRbeta CDR3 rearrangement, sequence reads were collapsed and filtered. For each sample, productive Simpson clonality was calculated by taking the square root of Simpson's diversity index across productive rearrangements. TCRdb retrieved this table from immuneACCESS and kept in-frame rearrangements only. Not all clones are present; in checked studies, unresolved V genes account for under half, and no reason is known for the remainder. For V, J and clone size, that table is used; D and trimming come from the DNA. This sample gives approximately 120,000 clones in total; almost 85% of them show up just once. The ten largest clones add up to 10% to 15% of the sample.

Of note for this clone: Its cognate antigen has yet to be identified. No base quality values were provided; no much bigger clone lies one nucleotide off.

This chain is built from TRBV15 and TRBJ2-1; the D segment could be TRBD2, given 7 matching bases. This receptor was identified in a human donor in a cohort sampled during active COVID-19. Input material: peripheral blood. CDR3 reads: CATSRDEGGRYNEQFF. The DNA sequence is given as TGTGCCACCAGCAGAGATGAGGGGGGGCGGTACAATGAGCAGTTCTTC.